The text below deals with one T cell receptor (beta chain). The sample belongs to a study of blood T cell repertoires in COVID-19. Germline-derived CDR1 and CDR2 are MNHEY and SVGAGI. This CDR3 has 15 residues. Trimming left V 7 bases short and J 5 bases short, with 18 bases between. Repertoires were generated with immunoSEQ multiplex PCR, while TCRdb's copy carries only in-frame clones and drops some. Of about 240,000 clones in the sample, 75% to 90% were seen once. This TCR was sampled from a man aged 55 to 69 who had recovered from COVID-19. V usage is TRBV6-5 and J usage is TRBJ2-1; a weak D match, TRBD1 (6 bases). Sequenced material: peripheral blood. The CDR3 here is CASTPTGFVHNEQFF. The CDR3 DNA reads TGTGCCAGCACCCCTACAGGGTTCGTCCACAATGAGCAGTTCTTC.